Listed below are T cell receptor beta chains from one sample, sequenced in a study of T cell responses to AZD1222 COVID-19 vaccine. Only in-frame clones appear in the TCRdb table, and some are missing; sequencing was by immunoSEQ multiplex PCR. This sample has 180,000 or so clones, with roughly 90% found just once. The sequencing used peripheral blood, collected 28 days after the second AZD1222 dose. These receptors came from an adult who received the AZD1222 COVID-19 vaccine. Both conserved end residues are part of each CDR3. The D gene is left open where the match is weak. Size values are once, few and many counts, or a class for expanded clones, and some rows have none.

J	D	size	V	CDR3	DNA
TRBJ2-5	NA	NA	TRBV6-5	CASSYFGQKETQYF	TGTGCCAGCAGTTACTTCGGACAGAAAGAGACCCAGTACTTC
TRBJ1-5	NA	NA	TRBV18	CASSRQYDQPQHF	TGTGCCAGCTCAAGGCAGTACGATCAGCCCCAGCATTTT
TRBJ2-3	NA	NA	TRBV30	CAWRTRGLGGSTQYF	TGTGCCTGGAGGACCCGGGGGCTAGGGGGCAGTACGCAGTATTTT
TRBJ2-1	NA	NA	TRBV5-6	CASSSGGSYNEQFF	TGTGCCAGCAGCTCAGGAGGATCCTACAATGAGCAGTTCTTC
TRBJ2-7	NA	NA	TRBV12-3/TRBV12-4	CASTADSYEQYF	TGTGCCAGCACCGCGGACAGCTACGAGCAGTACTTC
TRBJ1-1	NA	NA	TRBV19	CASSIPGAGNTEAFF	TGTGCCAGTAGTATCCCAGGGGCGGGGAACACTGAAGCTTTCTTT
TRBJ1-1	NA	NA	TRBV11-2	CASSLAFSVEAFF	TGTGCCAGCAGCTTAGCGTTCAGTGTTGAAGCTTTCTTT
TRBJ2-2	NA	NA	TRBV19	CASRRSGTGELFF	TGTGCCAGTAGAAGGTCCGGTACCGGGGAGCTGTTTTTT
TRBJ1-2	NA	NA	TRBV5-6	CASSSRDTYYGYTF	TGTGCCAGCAGCAGCCGGGACACCTACTATGGCTACACCTTC
TRBJ2-2	NA	NA	TRBV21-1	CASSKVRKTPALTNTGELFF	TGTGCCAGCAGCAAAGTCCGGAAAACCCCCGCACTCACAAACACCGGGGAGCTGTTTTTT
TRBJ2-1	NA	once	TRBV12-3/TRBV12-4	CASSLYNEQFF	TGTGCCAGCAGTTTGTACAATGAGCAGTTCTTC
TRBJ1-1	NA	few	TRBV5-5	CASSGDSTEAFF	TGTGCCAGCAGCGGAGACAGCACTGAAGCTTTCTTT
TRBJ2-2	NA	NA	TRBV3-1/TRBV3-2	CASSPGTQTNTGELFF	TGTGCCAGCAGCCCGGGGACGCAGACGAACACCGGGGAGCTGTTTTTT
TRBJ2-1	NA	NA	TRBV7-2	CASSLAWGGDEQFF	TGTGCCAGCAGCTTAGCTTGGGGGGGCGATGAGCAGTTCTTC
TRBJ1-5	NA	NA	TRBV3-1/TRBV3-2	CASSQGGGAYGQPQHF	TGTGCCAGCAGCCAAGGAGGGGGGGCTTACGGTCAGCCCCAGCATTTT
TRBJ2-5	NA	NA	TRBV14	CASSLPRGRHQETQYF	TGTGCCAGCAGCCTCCCACGAGGTAGACACCAAGAGACCCAGTACTTC
TRBJ1-1	TRBD1	once	TRBV7-9	CASSRTGGLNTEAFF	TGTGCCAGCAGCCGGACAGGGGGCTTGAACACTGAAGCTTTCTTT
TRBJ1-2	TRBD1	NA	TRBV27	CASSSVLSGTGHGYTF	TGTGCCAGCAGTTCCGTTTTATCTGGGACAGGACATGGCTACACCTTC
TRBJ1-3	NA	NA	TRBV4-1	CASSQGDFGSGNTIYF	TGCGCCAGCAGCCAAGGGGACTTCGGCTCTGGAAACACCATATATTTT
TRBJ2-3	TRBD1	NA	TRBV5-4	CASSLVSGGQDTQYF	TGTGCCAGCAGCTTGGTTTCAGGGGGCCAGGATACGCAGTATTTT
TRBJ2-4	TRBD1	NA	TRBV3-1/TRBV3-2	CASSKRTGSDIQYF	TGTGCCAGCAGCAAGCGGACAGGGTCGGACATTCAGTACTTC
TRBJ2-7	TRBD1	NA	TRBV6-2/TRBV6-3	CASSRTGAENEQYF	TGTGCCAGCAGTCGGACAGGGGCGGAAAACGAGCAGTACTTC
TRBJ2-7	NA	NA	TRBV12-3/TRBV12-4	CASSHTTEQYF	TGTGCCAGCAGTCATACCACCGAGCAGTACTTC
TRBJ1-5	NA	NA	TRBV18	CASSPNRGGANQPQHF	TGTGCCAGCTCACCGAACCGGGGGGGGGCAAATCAGCCCCAGCATTTT
TRBJ2-7	NA	NA	TRBV20-1	CSASGNYEQYF	TGCAGTGCTAGCGGGAACTACGAGCAGTACTTC
TRBJ1-6	NA	NA	TRBV19	CASSPWIQGTSSPLHF	TGTGCCAGTAGTCCATGGATCCAGGGGACTAGTTCACCCCTCCACTTT
TRBJ1-1	NA	NA	TRBV6-6	CASSSVTEAFF	TGTGCCAGCAGTTCCGTCACTGAAGCTTTCTTT
TRBJ2-7	NA	NA	TRBV3-1/TRBV3-2	CASSPGKPGSYEQYF	TGTGCCAGCAGCCCGGGGAAGCCGGGGTCCTACGAGCAGTACTTC
TRBJ2-5	TRBD1	NA	TRBV18	CASSPGQGASETQYF	TGTGCCAGCTCACCTGGACAGGGGGCCTCGGAGACCCAGTACTTC
TRBJ2-3	NA	NA	TRBV7-8	CASSLVPPSSLTDTQYF	TGTGCCAGCAGCTTAGTCCCCCCGTCGTCCCTAACAGATACGCAGTATTTT
TRBJ1-1	TRBD1	NA	TRBV2	CASGETGFAFF	TGTGCCAGCGGGGAGACAGGGTTTGCTTTCTTT
TRBJ1-5	TRBD1	NA	TRBV7-8	CASSPGGAGYQPQHF	TGTGCCAGCAGCCCAGGGGGAGCGGGGTATCAGCCCCAGCATTTT
TRBJ1-1	NA	once	TRBV5-8	CASSLPGALGAFF	TGTGCCAGCAGCTTGCCAGGGGCCCTGGGAGCTTTCTTT
TRBJ1-1	NA	once	TRBV10-2	CASSQVKNTEAFF	TGCGCCAGCAGTCAGGTGAAGAACACTGAAGCTTTCTTT
TRBJ2-5	NA	NA	TRBV19	CASSMGTGQETQYF	TGTGCCAGTAGTATGGGGACGGGACAAGAGACCCAGTACTTC
TRBJ1-6	TRBD1	NA	TRBV18	CASSRDSDNSPLHF	TGTGCCAGCTCACGGGACAGCGATAATTCACCCCTCCACTTT
TRBJ1-2	TRBD1	NA	TRBV14	CASSHLQGAYGYTF	TGTGCCAGCAGCCACCTACAGGGGGCCTATGGCTACACCTTC
TRBJ1-1	NA	NA	TRBV12-5	CASGRQANTEAFF	TGTGCTAGTGGGCGACAAGCTAACACTGAAGCTTTCTTT
TRBJ1-5	NA	few	TRBV5-8	CASSLYRYSNQPQHF	TGTGCCAGCAGCTTGTACAGATACAGCAATCAGCCCCAGCATTTT
TRBJ2-5	NA	NA	TRBV5-4	CASSFSYSETQYF	TGTGCCAGCAGCTTCTCTTACTCGGAGACCCAGTACTTC
TRBJ1-4	NA	NA	TRBV5-1	CASSRIDSYEKLFF	TGCGCCAGCAGCCGGATCGACAGCTATGAAAAACTGTTTTTT
TRBJ2-2	NA	once	TRBV6-5	CAARDVNTGELFF	TGTGCCGCCCGGGACGTAAACACCGGGGAGCTGTTTTTT
TRBJ2-1	TRBD2	NA	TRBV18	CASSPRTSSSYNEQFF	TGTGCCAGCTCACCCCGGACTAGCAGTTCCTACAATGAGCAGTTCTTC
TRBJ2-5	NA	NA	TRBV6-5	CASTTGWGVETQYF	TGTGCCAGCACCACAGGATGGGGCGTAGAGACCCAGTACTTC
TRBJ2-7	TRBD1	NA	TRBV25-1	CASSGDRGSYEQYF	TGTGCCAGCAGTGGAGACAGGGGCTCCTACGAGCAGTACTTC
TRBJ1-5	TRBD1	NA	TRBV19	CASSIKGQGNQPQHF	TGTGCCAGTAGTATTAAGGGACAGGGGAATCAGCCCCAGCATTTT
TRBJ2-1	TRBD1	few	TRBV28	CASHTGASYNEQFF	TGTGCCAGTCATACAGGGGCGTCCTACAATGAGCAGTTCTTC
TRBJ2-1	NA	NA	TRBV19	CASSAASRPAYNEQFF	TGTGCCAGTAGTGCCGCTAGCCGACCGGCCTACAATGAGCAGTTCTTC
TRBJ1-3	TRBD1	once	TRBV6-5	CASRTGGNSGNTIYF	TGTGCCAGCAGGACAGGGGGTAATTCTGGAAACACCATATATTTT
TRBJ2-2	TRBD1	NA	TRBV2	CASRRQGAMITGELFF	TGTGCCAGCAGGCGACAGGGGGCGATGATCACCGGGGAGCTGTTTTTT
TRBJ2-7	NA	NA	TRBV5-4	CASSLETNSYEQYF	TGTGCCAGCAGCTTGGAGACTAACTCCTACGAGCAGTACTTC
TRBJ2-5	TRBD1	once	TRBV30	CAWSVGTGVGTQYF	TGTGCCTGGAGTGTAGGGACAGGCGTGGGGACCCAGTACTTC